The rows below give T cell receptor beta chains drawn from one sample of a study of vaccination and CD4 T cells after COVID-19. No antigen has been assigned to these receptors. One entry per CDR3 protein, called by TCRdb with MiXCR from the PCR reads. In the table there are 4,500 to 5,000 distinct CDR3 sequences, more than 65% of which are singletons. The sequencing sample was made of CD4+ T cells from blood, cultured in vitro. Receptors originate from a human donor who had recovered from COVID-19. The CDR3 runs from the conserved cysteine through the conserved F or W. The D gene is left open where the match is weak. For some rows the clone size is stated as once, few or many, or as a class when expanded; others skip it.

V gene	D gene	J gene	clone size	CDR3 length	CDR3 DNA	CDR3 protein
TRBV20-1	-	TRBJ2-2	-	16	TGCAGTGCTAGATCTACGGGGCCCCGGGGGACCGGGGAGCTGTTTTTT	CSARSTGPRGTGELFF
TRBV27	TRBD2	TRBJ2-5	-	13	TGTGCCAGCAGCCCTAGACTAGCGAAGACCCAGTACTTC	CASSPRLAKTQYF
TRBV27	TRBD2	TRBJ2-7	-	14	TGTGCCAGCAGTTGGACGGGGGGGCCGGTCGAGCAGTACTTC	CASSWTGGPVEQYF
TRBV2	-	TRBJ2-7	-	11	TGTGCCAGCAGCCCCTACCACGAGCAGTACTTC	CASSPYHEQYF
TRBV10-3	TRBD2	TRBJ2-7	-	15	TGTGCCATCAGTGATCCAGTAACTAGCGGCTACGAGCAGTACTTC	CAISDPVTSGYEQYF
TRBV20-1	TRBD2	TRBJ2-3	-	14	TGCAGTGCCGTAGCGGGGGGGTCTTCAGATACGCAGTATTTT	CSAVAGGSSDTQYF
TRBV20-1	TRBD1	TRBJ1-1	-	12	TGCAGTGCTACCCCATCGACAGGGGGAGCTTTCTTT	CSATPSTGGAFF
TRBV6-1	-	TRBJ1-6	-	15	TGTGCCGGATCAGGGAAGAGCTCCTATAATTCACCCCTCCACTTT	CAGSGKSSYNSPLHF
TRBV20-1	-	TRBJ1-1	-	10	TGCAGTGCTAGAGACCTTGAAGCTTTCTTT	CSARDLEAFF
TRBV27	-	TRBJ2-2	once	16	TGTGCCAGCACCCTGTGGGGGGCCAAGAACACCGGGGAGCTGTTTTTT	CASTLWGAKNTGELFF
TRBV11-2	-	TRBJ1-1	-	12	TGTGCCAGCAGCTTAGTCAGGGTTGAAGCTTTCTTT	CASSLVRVEAFF
TRBV7-3	TRBD1	TRBJ1-6	-	14	TGTGCCAGCAGCCACGGGACAGGGAATTCACCCCTCCACTTT	CASSHGTGNSPLHF
TRBV7-9	TRBD1	TRBJ1-1	-	14	TGTGCCAGCGCGTCCGGGACAGGGGGCACTGAAGCTTTCTTT	CASASGTGGTEAFF
TRBV20-1	TRBD2	TRBJ2-5	-	15	TGCAGTGCCCCTCGGCCGGGACTAGATGAGGAGACCCAGTACTTC	CSAPRPGLDEETQYF
TRBV27	-	TRBJ2-7	-	14	TGTGCCAGCAGGGGTAGCGGCTCCTCCTACGAGCAGTACTTC	CASRGSGSSYEQYF
TRBV27	-	TRBJ2-3	once	14	TGTGCCAGCAGTTTGGCCGGCTACACAGATACGCAGTATTTT	CASSLAGYTDTQYF
TRBV6-5	TRBD1	TRBJ1-1	-	16	TGTGCCAGCAGTTCCAGGACAGGGGGAATGAACACTGAAGCTTTCTTT	CASSSRTGGMNTEAFF
TRBV6-1	TRBD1	TRBJ2-2	-	18	TGTGCCAGCAGTGAGAGGGACAGGGGGCGAGCTAACACCGGGGAGCTGTTTTTT	CASSERDRGRANTGELFF
TRBV19	-	TRBJ1-2	-	16	TGTGCCAGTAGTATAGTTAGGCAAGCTGTCGGTCAAGGCTACACCTTC	CASSIVRQAVGQGYTF
TRBV27	TRBD1	TRBJ1-5	-	14	TGTGCCAGCAGTGGGGACAGCAATTATCAGCCCCAGCATTTT	CASSGDSNYQPQHF
TRBV6-5	TRBD1	TRBJ2-7	-	15	TGTGCCAGCAGTTCCTCCGGGACAGGGATTCACGAGCAGTACTTC	CASSSSGTGIHEQYF
TRBV7-2	-	TRBJ1-2	-	15	TGTGCCAGCAGCTTAGTCTCTACGGTGTACTATGGCTACACCTTC	CASSLVSTVYYGYTF
TRBV5-6	TRBD2	TRBJ2-7	-	16	TGTGCCAGCAGCTTGGCCAGCGGGAGGGCTTCCTACGAGCAGTACTTC	CASSLASGRASYEQYF
TRBV7-2	-	TRBJ2-5	-	13	TGTGCCAGCAGCTTAGTAGTTCGTGAGACCCAGTACTTC	CASSLVVRETQYF
TRBV7-9	TRBD1	TRBJ2-3	-	15	TGTGCCAGCAGCCGTTCGGCAGGGGGAGCAGATACGCAGTATTTT	CASSRSAGGADTQYF
TRBV20-1	-	TRBJ1-5	-	12	TGCAGTGCTAGCATAAATAATCAGCCCCAGCATTTT	CSASINNQPQHF